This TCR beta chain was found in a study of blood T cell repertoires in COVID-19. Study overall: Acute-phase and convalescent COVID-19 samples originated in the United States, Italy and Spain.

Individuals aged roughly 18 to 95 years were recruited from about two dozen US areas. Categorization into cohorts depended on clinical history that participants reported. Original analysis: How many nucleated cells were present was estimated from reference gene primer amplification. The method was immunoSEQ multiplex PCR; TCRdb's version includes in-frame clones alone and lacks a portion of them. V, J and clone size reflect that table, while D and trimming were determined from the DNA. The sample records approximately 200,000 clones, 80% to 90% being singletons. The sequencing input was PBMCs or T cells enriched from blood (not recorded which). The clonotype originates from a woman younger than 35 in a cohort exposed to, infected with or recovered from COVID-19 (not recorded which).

CDR3: CASSPGQVSSYNSPLHF. CDR3 nucleotide sequence: TGCGCCAGCAGCCCGGGACAGGTTAGCTCCTATAATTCACCCCTCCACTTT. This chain links TRBV5-1 with TRBJ1-6; 8 bases agree with TRBD1. With 4 bases clipped from V and 0 bases from J, the junction kept 6 bases outside the gene matches. Germline V gives CDR1 SGHRS, CDR2 YFSETQ. This CDR3 spans 17 amino acids.